This T cell receptor (beta chain) emerged from a study of blood T cell repertoires in COVID-19. The CDR3 totals 14 residues. Looked up from germline, CDR1 is MDHEN and CDR2 is SYDVKM. The V gene lost 3 bases and the J gene lost 3 bases, with 12 bases spanning the gap. Generated by immunoSEQ multiplex PCR, the TCRdb table keeps only in-frame clones and is missing some. The top ten hold approximately 8.7% of the sample, which has over 200,000 clones, approximately 81% seen once. The sequenced sample consisted of peripheral blood. The rearrangement links TRBV28 to TRBJ2-7; a possible D gene is TRBD2 (6 bases). This receptor was obtained from a woman of 80 years or more with acute or convalescent COVID-19. The CDR3 loop reads CASSFGREDYEQYF. CDR3 in DNA: TGTGCCAGCAGTTTCGGCAGGGAGGACTACGAGCAGTACTTC.